This T cell receptor (beta chain) was sequenced during a study of CD8 T cells in Susac syndrome. With random hexamers, reverse transcription was performed on 0.5 to 1 ug of RNA. Each CDR3 protein is one row after TCRdb ran MiXCR on the immunoSEQ multiplex PCR reads. The sample records over 65,000 distinct CDR3 sequences, 85% to 95% being singletons. The CDR3 totals 15 residues. The germline V and J ends were trimmed by 4 bases and 4 bases, with 11 bases remaining between them. Per the germline V gene, CDR1 is LGHNA and CDR2 is YSLEER. The sample was CD4+ T cells from PBMCs. This sequence joins TRBV4-3 and TRBJ2-6, with D unclear. This clonotype was sampled from a human donor with Susac syndrome. CDR3 sequence (DNA): TGCGCCAGCAGCCCTGTGATGGCCGGGGCCAACGTCCTGACTTTC. Its protein is CASSPVMAGANVLTF.